The 8 T cell receptor beta chains below were found in one sample sequenced in a study of blood T cell repertoires in COVID-19. Here immunoSEQ multiplex PCR was the method, and the copy in TCRdb shows in-frame clones only, minus some. This table holds some 250,000 clones, about three quarters found once. The specimen sequenced was peripheral blood. Receptors were obtained from an elderly woman with acute or convalescent COVID-19.

The chain uses TRBV13 and TRBJ2-7; TRBD2 matches at 10 bases. CDR3 length equals 14 residues. After removal of 5 bases from V and 4 bases from J, the junction contained 5 bases not matched to a gene. Germline CDR1 is PRHDT and CDR2 is FYEKMQ (reference sequence). Here the CDR3 DNA reads TGTGCCAGCAGCACTCGGACTAGCGGATACGAGCAGTACTTC. This codes for CASSTRTSGYEQYF.

As concerns this clone: This specimen includes other DNA sequences encoding the same CDR3. The rearrangement uses TRBV7-9 and TRBJ1-5; D remains ambiguous. V lost 4 bases and J lost 0, with 4 bases in between. The CDR3 spans 13 residues. Germline V gene lookup returns CDR1 SEHNR and CDR2 FQNEAQ (reference sequence). In DNA, the CDR3 is TGTGCCAGCAGCTCGTATAGCAATCAGCCCCAGCATTTT. Its translation: CASSSYSNQPQHF.

Ten or more counts support this clone. The rearrangement uses TRBV20-1 and TRBJ1-2; weak D call: TRBD1 (5 bases). The CDR3 consists of 13 residues. Trimming removed 3 bases from V and 2 bases from J, with 10 bases in between. CDR1 is DFQATT, CDR2 SNEGSKA, per germline (reference sequence). The CDR3 DNA reads as TGCAGTGCTAGTTGGTCAGGGAACTATGGCTACACCTTC. It translates to CSASWSGNYGYTF.

The chain joins TRBV3-1 (or the pseudogene TRBV3-2) to TRBJ1-3, with no clear D. V gave up 6 bases and J gave up 0 bases, with 9 bases separating them. The CDR3 is 14 residues long. The germline CDR1 and CDR2 sequences are LGHDT and YNNKEL (reference sequence). The chain's CDR3 is CASSFGDSGNTIYF. The CDR3 nucleotides are TGTGCCAGCAGTTTCGGGGACTCTGGAAACACCATATATTTT.

CDR3 in amino acids: CASSLGGTTNEKLFF. CDR3 coding DNA: TGCGCCAGCAGCTTGGGGGGCACAACTAATGAAAAACTGTTTTTT. The genes are TRBV5-1 and TRBJ1-4; D possibly corresponds to TRBD1 (5 bases). CDR3 size: 15 residues. V was cut by 0 bases and J by 0 bases, with 6 bases left in between. Germline CDR1 is SGHRS and CDR2 is YFSETQ.

To note about this clone: The same CDR3 arises from other DNA sequences in this sample as well. The chain couples TRBV2 to TRBJ2-3; 8 bases agree with TRBD1. The trim removed 6 bases at V and 4 bases at J, leaving 3 bases unmatched. This CDR3 comprises 13 residues. Germline values: CDR1 SNHLY, CDR2 FYNNEI. CDR3 sequence reads: CASSGQGSDTQYF. Here the CDR3 DNA reads TGTGCCAGCAGCGGACAGGGTTCAGATACGCAGTATTTT.

This clone was recorded at least ten times. The genes are TRBV18 and TRBJ1-1; weak D call: TRBD1 (5 bases). The CDR3 is 17 residues long. Trimming removed 3 bases at V and 4 bases at J, with 21 bases between. Germline V gene lookup returns CDR1 KGHSH and CDR2 LQKENI. The CDR3 DNA is TGTGCCAGCTCACCCCAACCTTTGACAGTAAAGTTCACTGAAGCTTTCTTT. This codes for CASSPQPLTVKFTEAFF.

The chain couples TRBV27 to TRBJ2-1; 10 positions agree with TRBD1. The CDR3 runs to 15 residues. The V gene's germline CDR1 is MNHEY and CDR2 SMNVEV (reference sequence). The V gene end was trimmed by 8 bases and the J gene end by 0 bases; junction bases not matched to a gene: 4. CDR3 sequence: CASRTGGISYNEQFF. The CDR3 DNA is TGTGCCAGCCGGACAGGGGGGATCTCCTACAATGAGCAGTTCTTC.